Below are 3 T cell receptor beta chains sequenced from a single sample in a study of cytomegalovirus exposure and HLA in healthy donors. PCR amplification relied on 60 Vbeta primers (plus 13 Jbeta primers). Clones were sequenced by immunoSEQ multiplex PCR, and TCRdb holds only the in-frame ones, with some missing. The sample yields more than 95,000 clones, 83% seen once. Sequencing used PBMCs. The receptors were sampled from a woman aged 40 to 49 in good health and CMV-seropositive.

This clone was recorded a few times. The J gene is TRBJ2-1, the V gene TRBV10-2, with 10 nucleotides matching TRBD2. This CDR3 is 16 amino acids long. V lost 2 bases to trimming and J lost 4 bases; unmatched junction nucleotides: 5. Germline V lookup: CDR1 WSHSY, CDR2 SAAADI. The CDR3 protein is CASSEGQAGGYNEQFF. In nucleotides, the CDR3 is TGCGCCAGCAGTGAGGGTCAAGCGGGAGGGTACAATGAGCAGTTCTTC.

The chain uses TRBV5-4 and TRBJ2-3; weak D call: TRBD2 (5 bases). Per the germline V gene, CDR1 is SGHNT and CDR2 is YYREEE (reference sequence). Trimming left V 0 bases short and J 8 bases short, with 16 bases between. This CDR3 spans 15 amino acids. CDR3 DNA: TGTGCCAGCAGCTTGGAGCGGCTGCCCCGGGGTACGCAGTATTTT. Residues: CASSLERLPRGTQYF.

This clone appeared a single time. The chain carries TRBV11-2 and TRBJ2-7, with 8 bases lining up with TRBD2. Trimming cost V 4 bases and J 2 bases; bases outside gene matches: 7. Germline V CDR1 and CDR2: SGHAT, FQNNGV. The CDR3 is made up of 15 amino acids. CDR3: CASSSPGGPAYEQYF. The CDR3 DNA sequence: TGTGCCAGCAGCTCCCCGGGGGGGCCCGCCTACGAGCAGTACTTC.